This T cell receptor (beta chain) was observed in a study of T cell repertoires in cytomegalovirus infection. The table lists this clonotype with many counts. TCRdb recomputed calls from the reads with MiXCR, one row per CDR3 protein. The table records around 70,000 distinct CDR3 sequences, under 4.5% of them present only once. The sample taken for sequencing was PBMCs. The clonotype originates from a human donor in good health (CMV status not recorded). Some clones in this sample may be carry-over from other donors' samples.

The CDR3 bases are TGTGCCAGCAGTTTATTTAGGGTAGATGGCTACACCTTC. Its protein is CASSLFRVDGYTF. The chain employs TRBV28 and TRBJ1-2; no clear D gene. Germline V gives CDR1 MDHEN, CDR2 SYDVKM. CDR3 size: 13 residues. V dropped 1 base and J dropped 6 bases, with 9 bases sitting between them.